This note documents a single T cell receptor (beta chain) sequence. Its antigen is undetermined. There are 12 residues in the CDR3. The V segment lost 5 bases and the J segment 10 bases; nucleotides outside the gene matches: 7. In germline, CDR1 is PRHDT, CDR2 FYEKMQ (reference sequence). The data are from a study of cytomegalovirus exposure and HLA in healthy donors. Study findings and constraints: Some TCR beta chains (more than 150 of them) were listed as cytomegalovirus-associated.

The method was immunoSEQ multiplex PCR; TCRdb's version includes in-frame clones alone and lacks a portion of them. Of hundreds of thousands of clones detected, roughly 88% appear once; the ten largest clones hold around 0.8%. The sequencing input was PBMCs. The origin of this receptor is a woman aged 18-29 years in good health and CMV-seronegative. This chain links TRBV13 with TRBJ1-1; 7 nucleotides line up with TRBD1. Here the CDR3 DNA reads TGTGCCAGCAGCCCGAGACAGGGCGTAGCTTTCTTT. It translates to CASSPRQGVAFF.